The rows below give T cell receptor beta chains drawn from one sample of a study of cytomegalovirus exposure and HLA in healthy donors. Assay used: immunoSEQ multiplex PCR; TCRdb lists only in-frame clones, some missing. Of about 190,000 clones in the sample, approximately 75% were seen once. The sequencing input was PBMCs. The receptor source for this set is a man aged 30 to 45 in good health and CMV-seropositive. CDR3s include the opening cysteine and the closing phenylalanine or tryptophan. D genes are given only for firm matches. Clone size appears in some rows only: once, few, many, or a class for an expanded clone.

D,size,J,V,DNA,CDR3
NA,NA,TRBJ1-5,TRBV21-1,TGTGCCAGCCCTAGTTCCAGGGTTGAGCCCCAGCATTTT,CASPSSRVEPQHF
TRBD2,few,TRBJ2-3,TRBV5-5,TGTGCCAGCAGCTTGGGACTAGCTATAGCAGATACGCAGTATTTT,CASSLGLAIADTQYF
TRBD1,once,TRBJ2-3,TRBV5-5,TGTGCCAGCAGCTTGGTACAAGGGACAGGGGGCACAGATACGCAGTATTTT,CASSLVQGTGGTDTQYF
NA,NA,TRBJ1-3,TRBV4-3,TGCGCCAGCAGCCCAGGGTTCTCTGGAAACACCATATATTTT,CASSPGFSGNTIYF
NA,NA,TRBJ2-2,TRBV11-2,TGTGCCAGCAGCCCCACAGCTCCCGGGGAGCTGTTTTTT,CASSPTAPGELFF
TRBD2,NA,TRBJ2-7,TRBV4-3,TGCGCCAGCAGCCCAGGACTAGCGGGAGGGAGATACGAGCAGTACTTC,CASSPGLAGGRYEQYF
NA,NA,TRBJ1-3,TRBV7-9,TGTGCCAGGACCGAGTGGGCTAAAGGAAACACCATATATTTT,CARTEWAKGNTIYF
TRBD2,NA,TRBJ2-2,TRBV7-9,TGTGCCAGCAGCTTGAGCGGGAGAATGACCGGGGAGCTGTTTTTT,CASSLSGRMTGELFF
NA,few,TRBJ1-5,TRBV19,TGTGCCAGTAGTATGAAGTCAGGCAATCAGCCCCAGCATTTT,CASSMKSGNQPQHF
NA,NA,TRBJ1-2,TRBV30,TGTGCCTGGAGTCTAGTGCTGGAAGGCTACACCTTC,CAWSLVLEGYTF
TRBD2,NA,TRBJ2-3,TRBV4-3,TGCGCCAGCAGCCACCGGGAGGGAGCAGATACGCAGTATTTT,CASSHREGADTQYF
TRBD2,NA,TRBJ2-5,TRBV5-4,TGTGCCAGCAGCTTAGGGGGACTAGACCTCCTACAAGAGACCCAGTACTTC,CASSLGGLDLLQETQYF
TRBD1,NA,TRBJ2-5,TRBV6-6,TGTGCCAGCAGTTTCCGGACAGGGACGTCAAGGGAGACCCAGTACTTC,CASSFRTGTSRETQYF
TRBD1,NA,TRBJ1-2,TRBV7-9,TGTGCCAGCAGCGACCAACCGGGACAGGGGGCGGAAGGCTACACCTTC,CASSDQPGQGAEGYTF
TRBD1,NA,TRBJ1-2,TRBV19,TGTGCCAGCCAGAGACAGGGCCAGTCTAACTATGGCTACACCTTC,CASQRQGQSNYGYTF
NA,NA,TRBJ1-1,TRBV6-1,TGTGCCAGCAGTGATGATTGGGCAGGGGATATGAACACTGAAGCTTTCTTT,CASSDDWAGDMNTEAFF
NA,NA,TRBJ2-3,TRBV30,TGTGCCTGGACCAGGACAGCGGAAGATACGCAGTATTTT,CAWTRTAEDTQYF
NA,NA,TRBJ1-1,TRBV19,TGTGCCAGTAGTATAGTCCGGACAGCAGAAGCTTTCTTT,CASSIVRTAEAFF
NA,NA,TRBJ2-5,TRBV7-7,TGTGCTAGCAGCTGGCCAGGGGAGGGGGAGACCCAGTACTTC,CASSWPGEGETQYF
NA,few,TRBJ2-7,TRBV5-4,TGTGCCAGCAGCCCTCAACAGGGGGGGAGGTACGAGCAGTACTTC,CASSPQQGGRYEQYF
NA,NA,TRBJ1-5,TRBV10-3,TGTGCCATCGGTGGGGGGGGAGGCAATCAGCCCCAGCATTTT,CAIGGGGGNQPQHF
TRBD2,NA,TRBJ2-7,TRBV14,TGTGCCAGCAGCCCCTTCGGGAGGGGTTGGGACGAGCAGTACTTC,CASSPFGRGWDEQYF
NA,NA,TRBJ2-6,TRBV5-4,TGTGCCAGCAGCTCCCCTAAAGAGGGGGCCAACGTCCTGACTTTC,CASSSPKEGANVLTF
NA,NA,TRBJ1-6,TRBV6-4,TGTGCCAGCAGGGATGAAGGGGCTTATAATTCACCCCTCCACTTT,CASRDEGAYNSPLHF
NA,few,TRBJ2-7,TRBV7-9,TGTGCCAGCACGGAGGGCCCCTACGAGCAGTACTTC,CASTEGPYEQYF
TRBD1,NA,TRBJ1-1,TRBV7-2,TGTGCCAGCAACCCCGGACAGGGAGGGACTGAAGCTTTCTTT,CASNPGQGGTEAFF
NA,NA,TRBJ1-6,TRBV28,TGTGCCAGCAGTCCCTATAACTATAATTCACCCCTCCACTTT,CASSPYNYNSPLHF
NA,once,TRBJ2-7,TRBV6-5,TGTGCCAGCAGTTACTCCGACAACTCCTACGAGCAGTACTTC,CASSYSDNSYEQYF
NA,NA,TRBJ2-3,TRBV11-3,TGTGCCAGCAGTCGCGCTAGCACAGATACGCAGTATTTT,CASSRASTDTQYF
TRBD1,NA,TRBJ1-5,TRBV7-2,TGTGCCAGCAGCTTAAGAGGGACAGGGGTTCAGCCCCAGCATTTT,CASSLRGTGVQPQHF
TRBD2,NA,TRBJ2-4,TRBV2,TGTGCCAGCAGTGACCCCAGCGGGAGAGCCAAAAACATTCAGTACTTC,CASSDPSGRAKNIQYF
TRBD1,NA,TRBJ2-5,TRBV11-2,TGTGCCAGCAGCTTGGTCGGGACAGGAGAGACCCAGTACTTC,CASSLVGTGETQYF
NA,NA,TRBJ2-1,TRBV18,TGTGCCAGCTCACCTCCCAGCCAGGGGGGCAATGAGCAGTTCTTC,CASSPPSQGGNEQFF
NA,NA,TRBJ2-7,TRBV5-6,TGTGCCAGCAGCTTTGGACATCCAGACTACGAGCAGTACTTC,CASSFGHPDYEQYF
NA,few,TRBJ2-5,TRBV15,TGTGCCACCAGCAGTCTGAGGGTAGAGACCCAGTACTTC,CATSSLRVETQYF
NA,NA,TRBJ1-5,TRBV5-1,TGCGCCAGCAGCTTGTCAGGGTTCGATCAGCCCCAGCATTTT,CASSLSGFDQPQHF
NA,NA,TRBJ2-3,TRBV7-2,TGTGCCAGCAGCTTAGCCTTGAGATCCAGCACAGATACGCAGTATTTT,CASSLALRSSTDTQYF
NA,NA,TRBJ1-2,TRBV2,TGTGCCAGCAGTGATGTAAGATGGGGGGACGCTGGCTACACCTTC,CASSDVRWGDAGYTF
NA,NA,TRBJ2-7,TRBV7-2,TGTGCCAGCAGCTTATCCCCGGGAGATGGGGAGCAGTACTTC,CASSLSPGDGEQYF
NA,NA,TRBJ2-2,TRBV10-3,TGTGCCATCACCGTTGGGGGGGCGACCACCGGGGAGCTGTTTTTT,CAITVGGATTGELFF
TRBD2,NA,TRBJ2-5,TRBV9,TGTGCCAGCAGCGTTACTAGCGGGGGGGCCGGAGGGTATGAGACCCAGTACTTC,CASSVTSGGAGGYETQYF